This T cell receptor (beta chain) originates from a study of blood T cell repertoires in COVID-19. Across the study: Sites across the United States, Italy and Spain contributed samples from acute and convalescent COVID-19.

The length of the CDR3 is 16 residues. Looked up from germline, CDR1 is MRHNA and CDR2 is SNTAGT. Unmatched junction bases numbered 12, after V lost 9 bases and J lost 6 bases. Original methodology: Estimation of nucleated cell counts was performed using reference gene primer amplification. The repertoire was sequenced with immunoSEQ multiplex PCR; TCRdb's copy has only in-frame clones and lacks some. V, J and clone size derive from that table, while D and trimming were established from the DNA sequence. The data hold under 200,000 clones, with 79% observed a single time. Patients at the Seattle site were enrolled during active infection and followed longitudinally.

The J gene is TRBJ2-1, the V gene TRBV6-4, with TRBD2 identical over 12 bases. This TCR was sampled from a woman aged 55-69 years with COVID-19, enrolled during active disease. What was sequenced was peripheral blood. The CDR3: CARQPPPSGRANEQFF. The CDR3 DNA is TGTGCCAGACAACCCCCACCTAGCGGGAGGGCCAATGAGCAGTTCTTC.